The source of this T cell receptor beta chain is a study of CD8 T cells in Susac syndrome. In the study overall: When blood was collected, patients with Susac syndrome were therapy-naive, were taking corticosteroids, or were receiving intravenous immunoglobulin alone.

Reverse transcription of roughly 0.5 to 1 ug RNA used random hexamers. Amplification of TCR beta CDR3 spanned 54 Vbeta and 13 Jbeta via immunoSEQ multiplex PCR. TCRdb fed the immunoSEQ multiplex PCR reads into MiXCR, producing one record per CDR3 protein. The table shows around 150,000 distinct CDR3 sequences, with around 95% occurring only once. The ends lost 5 bases at V and 5 bases at J; junction bases unmatched: 6. The CDR3 loop spans 14 amino acids. Germline V CDR1 and CDR2: SEHNR, FQNEAQ (reference sequence). The TCR comes from a human donor with Susac syndrome. The chain links TRBV7-9 to TRBJ2-5, with TRBD1 matching over 9 bases. The sequenced sample consisted of CD8+ T cells from PBMCs. The CDR3 DNA sequence: TGTGCCAGCAGCGTCACAGGGGGCAGGGAGACCCAGTACTTC. Translation: CASSVTGGRETQYF.